One TCR beta chain is described in this entry. cDNA prepared by RNA extraction and subsequent reverse transcription served as the template for sequencing. Profiling relied on immunoSEQ multiplex PCR, and the TCRdb table lists in-frame clones only, not all of them. The sample consists of 150,000 to 200,000 clones, around three fifths of them appearing once. This CDR3 has 16 amino acids. The V end was cut by 5 bases, the J end by 0 bases, with 17 bases between. Looked up from germline, CDR1 is SGHVS and CDR2 is FQNEAQ. This entry is derived from a study of CD8+ T cells in alopecia areata. The input for sequencing was CD4+ T cells sorted from blood, taken at week 0. The chain combines TRBV7-8 with TRBJ2-7; no reliable D call. This sequence was found in a human donor with alopecia areata. CDR3 sequence: CASSLMSGRPSYEQYF. In DNA, the CDR3 is TGTGCCAGCAGCCTTATGTCAGGACGACCCTCCTACGAGCAGTACTTC.